The present T cell receptor (beta chain) was sequenced within a study of CD4 and CD8 cells across lung adenocarcinoma regions. This clonotype showed up many times. The junction does not match germline at one end; this may be a read error. The CDR3 is made up of 16 amino acids. Localized lung adenocarcinoma, a non-small cell lung cancer, affected the donors. TCRdb independently ran MiXCR on the PCR reads; one entry per CDR3 protein. Of some 16,000 distinct CDR3 sequences in the sample, approximately 50% were seen once. The sequence came from a female donor with lung adenocarcinoma. The CD4 and CD8 labels of this study may be unreliable. This chain joins TRBV12-3 or TRBV12-4 and TRBJ1-1; tentative D call: TRBD1 (5 bases). Material: CD8+ T cells from the center of a lung tumor. This CDR3 is CASTLSPGEGNTEAFF. The CDR3 bases are TGTGCCAGCACTTTAAGTCCGGGGGAGGGGAACACTGAAGCTTTCTTT.